This T cell receptor (beta chain) was recovered during a study of cytomegalovirus exposure and HLA in healthy donors. Libraries were prepared by immunoSEQ multiplex PCR; TCRdb keeps only in-frame clonotypes and omits some of them. The data contain around 250,000 clones, 90% of them singletons. Worth noting for this clone: Its antigen is currently unknown.

J gave up 2 bases and V 4 bases, and 8 bases lay outside the gene matches. This CDR3 has 15 residues. Germline CDR1 reads SQVTM; CDR2 reads ANQGSEA. Study results and limitations: Subsequent analysis of the approximately 130 validation repertoires found a tendency for first-cohort TCR clusters to co-occur.

The rearrangement links TRBV29-1 to TRBJ2-7, with 10 bases fitting TRBD1. This receptor was taken from a woman aged 25 to 39 in good health and CMV-seronegative. Sequences were obtained from PBMCs. CDR3 nucleotides: TGCAGCGTTGCCCCCCGACAGGGGGCCACCTACGAGCAGTACTTC. It encodes CSVAPRQGATYEQYF.